The following is a T cell receptor (beta chain) sequence with its context. The CDR3 extends over 11 amino acids. Trimming cost V 4 bases and J 7 bases; bases outside gene matches: 2. Germline V CDR1 and CDR2: DFQATT, SNEGSKA (reference sequence). The entry originates in a study of blood T cell repertoires in COVID-19. Across the study: Samples of COVID-19 (acute and convalescent) were obtained from the United States, Italy and Spain.

Per the study methods: Amplified reference gene primers provided the basis for estimating nucleated cell counts. Sequenced by immunoSEQ multiplex PCR; TCRdb stores in-frame clones only, minus some. D and trimming come from the DNA, and the V and J calls and clone size come from that table. The table records around 52,000 clones, 75% to 90% of them present only once. The source material was peripheral blood. The clonotype originates from a woman of 80 years or more with COVID-19, enrolled during active disease. This sequence joins TRBV20-1 and TRBJ1-2; 8 bases fit TRBD1. CDR3 sequence: CSATGTGGYTF. The CDR3 region has the DNA TGCAGTGCTACCGGGACAGGTGGCTACACCTTC.